One and the same sample provided the 16 T cell receptor beta chains below, sequenced in a study of metastatic and nonmetastatic thyroid tumors (dated by TCRdb to 2020 to 2021). None of the patients had been given any treatment before thyroid surgery. The method was PCR. For sequencing, an Illumina HiSeq 4000 was employed. TCRdb redid the processing of the public reads, applying fastp at Q25 and MiXCR, and retained in-frame beta chains. The sample records 20,000 to 25,000 clones, roughly 20% of which are singletons. Jointly, the top ten make up about 26% of the sample. Source material: blood. The receptors stem from a female donor with papillary thyroid cancer or a benign thyroid nodule (not recorded which). Some clones in this sample may be carry-over from other donors' samples.

V usage is TRBV30 and J usage is TRBJ2-5, with 7 bases that match TRBD2. The CDR3 runs to 13 residues. V was pared by 5 bases and J by 3 bases, with 6 bases of the junction left unmatched. Per the germline V gene, CDR1 is GTSNPN and CDR2 is SVGIG (reference sequence). CDR3 nucleotide sequence: TGTGCCTGGGGCGGGGCGGGAGAAGAGACCCAGTACTTC. Translation: CAWGGAGEETQYF.

This clone was seen only a few times. Germline and junction disagree at one end, which may indicate a read error. The chain has TRBV6-5 and TRBJ1-2; D may be TRBD1 (6 bases). Looked up from germline, CDR1 is MNHEY and CDR2 is SVGAGI. The CDR3 has 13 residues. The CDR3 coding sequence is TGTGCCAGCAGTTATCGGGACACGTATGGCTACAACTTT. Its translation is CASSYRDTYGYNF.

This clone was recorded many times. The same CDR3 also results from other DNA sequences found in this sample. The chain recombines TRBV14 with TRBJ2-2, with D possibly TRBD2 on 5 matching bases. CDR1 is SGHDN and CDR2 is FVKESK in the germline V gene. The CDR3 runs 14 residues. The V end was cut by 6 bases, the J end by 0 bases, with 8 bases between. CDR3 sequence: CASSLRANTGELFF. The CDR3 bases are TGTGCCAGCAGTCTGCGGGCGAACACCGGGGAGCTGTTTTTT.

This clone has ten or more counts. The V gene is TRBV20-1, the J gene TRBJ2-5; no definite D call. CDR3 length: 13 residues. The V gene's germline CDR1 is DFQATT and CDR2 SNEGSKA (reference sequence). Trimming took 0 bases from V and 0 from J, leaving 5 bases between them. In DNA form, the CDR3 reads TGCAGTGCTAGAGAGGCGTACCAAGAGACCCAGTACTTC. Translated, it gives CSAREAYQETQYF.

This clone was seen ten or more times. The rearrangement links TRBV28 to TRBJ1-2; no clear D gene. The ends were cut back, 4 bases at V and 2 bases at J, with 17 bases in the middle. The germline gives CDR1 MDHEN, CDR2 SYDVKM. CDR3 length: 16 amino acids. The CDR3 reads CASSSLDLPSNYGYTF. CDR3 DNA sequence: TGTGCCAGCAGTTCCCTGGACCTACCCTCCAACTATGGCTACACCTTC.

This clone was detected only a few times. At one of its ends the junction is not consistent with the germline gene, which may arise from a read error. The chain joins TRBV28 to TRBJ2-7; maybe TRBD2 (5 bases). CDR1 and CDR2 (germline): MDHEN, SYDVKM. The CDR3 contains 14 residues. CDR3 loop: CVSNLAGPSYEQYF. As DNA, the CDR3 is TGTGTCAGCAACCTAGCTGGACCGAGCTACGAGCAGTACTTC.

This clone came up many times. The chain employs TRBV20-1 and TRBJ2-1; 7 bases match TRBD2. After removal of 3 bases from V and 10 bases from J, the junction contained 0 bases not matched to a gene. The length of the CDR3 is 10 residues. CDR1 is DFQATT and CDR2 is SNEGSKA in the germline V gene (reference sequence). CDR3 sequence (DNA): TGCAGTGCTAGCGGGAGGGAGCAGTTCTTC. Amino acids: CSASGREQFF.

This clone was counted a few times. The rearrangement links TRBV6-5 to TRBJ2-7; D call uncertain. V lost 2 bases and J lost 1, with 6 bases in between. The germline V gene has CDR1 MNHEY and CDR2 SVGAGI. CDR3 length: 13 amino acids. Written as DNA, the CDR3 is TGTGCCAGCAGTTACGGTACGTCCTACGAGCAGTACTTC. Its translation is CASSYGTSYEQYF.

This chain uses TRBV20-1 with TRBJ1-1, with a weak D call TRBD1 (6 bases). Germline CDR1 and CDR2: DFQATT and SNEGSKA (reference sequence). The CDR3 contains 14 residues. Trimming took off 0 bases at V and 2 bases at J, with 10 bases between the two ends. CDR3 in DNA: TGCAGTGCTAGAGAAACAGGGTTCAACACTGAAGCTTTCTTT. Residues: CSARETGFNTEAFF.

This clone was recorded at least ten times. The V and J genes are TRBV27 and TRBJ2-2; tentative D call: TRBD1 (6 bases). From germline, CDR1 is MNHEY and CDR2 SMNVEV (reference sequence). The CDR3 consists of 14 residues. Trimming took 5 bases from V and 7 from J, leaving 14 bases between them. DNA of the CDR3: TGTGCCAGCAGTGGACAGTCTAAGGTCGGGGAGCTGTTTTTT. This gives the protein CASSGQSKVGELFF.

This clone was counted a few times. J is TRBJ1-5 and V is TRBV6-1; the D is unclear. Trimming left V 8 bases short and J 4 bases short, with 9 bases between. CDR1 and CDR2 (germline): MNHNS, SASEGT. This CDR3 is 12 amino acids long. CDR3 loop: CASCRSNQPQHF. As DNA, the CDR3 is TGTGCCAGCTGTCGGTCAAATCAGCCCCAGCATTTT.

This clone occurred many times. Other DNA sequences in this sample translate to the same CDR3. This rearrangement joins TRBV7-2 to TRBJ1-6, with a tentative D call TRBD1 (6 bases). V lost 5 bases, J lost 7 bases, and 15 bases lay in between. This CDR3 is built from 15 residues. CDR1 SGHTA and CDR2 FQGNSA come from the germline V gene. The CDR3 region is CASSAETGRNSPLHF. CDR3 nucleotides: TGTGCCAGCAGCGCCGAAACAGGGAGGAATTCACCCCTCCACTTT.

This clone came up many times. V is TRBV7-9 and J is TRBJ2-3, with D maybe TRBD2 (5 bases). The CDR3 covers 14 residues. The germline CDR1 and CDR2 sequences are SEHNR and FQNEAQ (reference sequence). Trimming pared 7 bases from V and 2 bases from J, leaving 13 bases between. CDR3 protein: CASTPSRNTDTQYF. The CDR3, as DNA: TGTGCCAGCACCCCTAGCAGGAACACAGATACGCAGTATTTT.

This clone was found many times. DNA of the CDR3: TGTGCCAGCAGTTTGGGAGGGGCGAGTCATCAGCCCCAGCATTTT. Amino acids: CASSLGGASHQPQHF. This chain connects TRBV28 to TRBJ1-5, with D possibly matching TRBD1 (5 bases). CDR1 is MDHEN, CDR2 SYDVKM, per germline. Between the trimmed V and J ends, which lost 3 bases and 5 bases, there was a span of 14 bases. The length of the CDR3 is 15 residues.

As regards this clone: This clone may be a read error of a much larger clone one base away. The chain joins TRBV4-3 to TRBJ2-5; D not certain. The CDR3 extends over 15 amino acids. In germline, CDR1 is LGHNA, CDR2 YSLEER. Trimming cost V 3 bases and J 4 bases, with 15 bases left between them. The CDR3 loop is CASSHKTYSSETQYF. For the CDR3, the DNA is TGCGCCAGCAGCCATAAGACGTACAGTTCAGAGACCCAGTACTTC.

The sample holds many counts of this clone. The chain links TRBV4-3 to TRBJ2-2; a possible D gene is TRBD2 (6 bases). With 3 bases removed from V and 4 bases from J, the gap between germline ends came to 15 bases. Germline V gene lookup returns CDR1 LGHNA and CDR2 YSLEER. The CDR3 extends over 16 amino acids. CDR3 sequence: CASSHTLGTLTGELFF. The DNA of the CDR3 is TGCGCCAGCAGCCACACCCTCGGGACTCTCACCGGGGAGCTGTTTTTT.